These 2 T cell receptor beta chains were sequenced from one sample in a study of blood T cell repertoires in COVID-19. The method was immunoSEQ multiplex PCR; TCRdb's version includes in-frame clones alone and lacks a portion of them. The sample holds tens of thousands of clones, around 90% seen once. Source material: peripheral blood. The receptors were gathered from an elderly woman with active COVID-19.

This clone is a singleton in its sample. The rearrangement uses TRBV5-6 and TRBJ2-5, with D unresolved. CDR3 size: 13 residues. The germline V and J ends were trimmed by 0 bases and 7 bases, with 10 bases remaining between them. The germline CDR1 and CDR2 sequences are SGHDT and YYEEEE. The chain's CDR3 is CASSLAGPGTQYF. CDR3 nucleotide sequence: TGTGCCAGCAGCTTGGCTGGGCCTGGGACCCAGTACTTC.

CDR3: CASSQDMGEYGYTF. As DNA, the CDR3 is TGTGCCAGCAGCCAAGATATGGGAGAGTATGGCTACACCTTC. This chain uses TRBV3-1 (or the pseudogene TRBV3-2) with TRBJ1-2; D gene ambiguous. Germline CDR1 reads LGHDT; CDR2 reads YNNKEL (reference sequence). The CDR3 contains 14 residues. V was shortened by 0 bases and J by 5 bases, with 10 bases between the two germline ends.